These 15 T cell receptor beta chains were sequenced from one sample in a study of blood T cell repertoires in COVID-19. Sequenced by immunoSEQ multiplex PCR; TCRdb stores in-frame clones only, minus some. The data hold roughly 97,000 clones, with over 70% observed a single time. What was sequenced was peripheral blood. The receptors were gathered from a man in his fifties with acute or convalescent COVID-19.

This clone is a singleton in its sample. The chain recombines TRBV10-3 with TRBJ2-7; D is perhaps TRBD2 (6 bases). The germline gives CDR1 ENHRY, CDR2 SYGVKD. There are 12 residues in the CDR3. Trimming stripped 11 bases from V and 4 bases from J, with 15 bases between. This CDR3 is CASSGEAYEQYF. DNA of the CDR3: TGTGCCTCCTCGGGGGAGGCGTACGAGCAGTACTTC.

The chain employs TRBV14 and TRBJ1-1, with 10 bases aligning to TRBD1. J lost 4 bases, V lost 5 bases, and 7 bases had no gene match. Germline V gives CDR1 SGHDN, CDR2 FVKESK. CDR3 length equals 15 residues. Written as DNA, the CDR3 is TGTGCCAGCAGCGTCCGGACAGGGGGGAGCACTGAAGCTTTCTTT. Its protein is CASSVRTGGSTEAFF.

The CDR3 spells CASSFRDIQETQYF. Written as DNA, the CDR3 is TGCGCCAGCAGCTTCCGGGACATCCAAGAGACCCAGTACTTC. The chain joins TRBV5-1 to TRBJ2-5; the D gene is possibly TRBD1 (6 bases). CDR1 is SGHRS and CDR2 is YFSETQ in the germline V gene. Trimming removed 2 bases at V and 1 base at J, with 9 bases between. CDR3 size: 14 residues.

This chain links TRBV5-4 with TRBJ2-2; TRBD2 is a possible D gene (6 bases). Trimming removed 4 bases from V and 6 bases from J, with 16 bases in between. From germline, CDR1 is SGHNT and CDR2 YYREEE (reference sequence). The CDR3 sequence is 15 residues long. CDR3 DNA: TGTGCCAGCAGCGCGGGACTCCCGTCCCCCGGGGAGCTGTTTTTT. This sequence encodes CASSAGLPSPGELFF.

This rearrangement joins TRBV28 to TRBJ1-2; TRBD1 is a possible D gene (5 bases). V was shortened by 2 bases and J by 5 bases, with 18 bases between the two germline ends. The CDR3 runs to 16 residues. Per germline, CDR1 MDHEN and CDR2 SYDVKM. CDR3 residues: CASSLGGRGTRYGYTF. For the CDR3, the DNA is TGTGCCAGCAGTTTAGGGGGGAGGGGCACTCGTTATGGCTACACCTTC.

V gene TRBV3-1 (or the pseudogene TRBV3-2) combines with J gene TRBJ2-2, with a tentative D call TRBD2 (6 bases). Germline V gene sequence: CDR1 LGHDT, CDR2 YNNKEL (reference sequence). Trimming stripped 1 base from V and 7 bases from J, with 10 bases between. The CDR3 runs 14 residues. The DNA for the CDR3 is TGTGCCAGCAGCCAAGGACTAGTCCTCGGGGAGCTGTTTTTT. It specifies CASSQGLVLGELFF.

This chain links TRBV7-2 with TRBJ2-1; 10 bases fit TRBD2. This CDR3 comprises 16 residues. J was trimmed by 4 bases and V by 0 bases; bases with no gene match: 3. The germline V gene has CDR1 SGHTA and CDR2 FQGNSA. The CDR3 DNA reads TGTGCCAGCAGCTTAGCGGGGACTAGCGTATACAATGAGCAGTTCTTC. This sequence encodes CASSLAGTSVYNEQFF.

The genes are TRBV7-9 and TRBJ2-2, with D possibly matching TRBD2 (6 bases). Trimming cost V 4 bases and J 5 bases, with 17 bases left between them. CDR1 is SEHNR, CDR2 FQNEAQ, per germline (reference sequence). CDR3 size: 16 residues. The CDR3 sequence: CASSSQGARGTGELFF. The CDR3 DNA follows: TGTGCCAGCAGCTCTCAAGGGGCTCGGGGGACCGGGGAGCTGTTTTTT.

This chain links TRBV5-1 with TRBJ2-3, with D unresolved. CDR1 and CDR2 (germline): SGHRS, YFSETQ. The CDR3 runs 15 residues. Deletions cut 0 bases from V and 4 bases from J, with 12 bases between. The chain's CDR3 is CASSLAQATADTQYF. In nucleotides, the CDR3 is TGCGCCAGCAGCTTGGCCCAGGCCACCGCAGATACGCAGTATTTT.

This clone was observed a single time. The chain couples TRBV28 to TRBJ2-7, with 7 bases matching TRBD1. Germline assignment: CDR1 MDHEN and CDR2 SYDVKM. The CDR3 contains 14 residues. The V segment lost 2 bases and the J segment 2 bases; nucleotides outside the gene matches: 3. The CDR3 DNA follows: TGTGCCAGCAGTTTACTCAGGGGGACCTACGAGCAGTACTTC. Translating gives CASSLLRGTYEQYF. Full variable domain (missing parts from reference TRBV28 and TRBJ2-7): DVKVTQSSRYLVKRTGEKVFLECVQDMDHENMFWYRQDPGLGLRLIYFSYDVKMKEKGDIPEGYSVSREKKERFSLILESASTNQTSMYLCASSLLRGTYEQYFGPGTRLTVT.

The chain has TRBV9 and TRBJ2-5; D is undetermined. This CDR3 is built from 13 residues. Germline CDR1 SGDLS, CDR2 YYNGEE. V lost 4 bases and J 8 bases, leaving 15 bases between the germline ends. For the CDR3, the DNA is TGTGCCAGCAGCTTGGGCCTTCTCGAAACCCAGTACTTC. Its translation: CASSLGLLETQYF. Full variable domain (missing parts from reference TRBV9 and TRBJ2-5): DSGVTQTPKHLITATGQRVTLRCSPRSGDLSVYWYQQSLDQGLQFLIQYYNGEERAKGNILERFSAQQFPDLHSELNLSSLELGDSALYFCASSLGLLETQYFGPGTRLLVL.

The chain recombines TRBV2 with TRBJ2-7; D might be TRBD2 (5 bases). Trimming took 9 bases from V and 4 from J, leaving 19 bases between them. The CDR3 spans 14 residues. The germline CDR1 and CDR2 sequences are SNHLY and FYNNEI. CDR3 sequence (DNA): TGTGCCAGTGCCCCCGGCCTAGCAAGTTACGAGCAGTACTTC. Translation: CASAPGLASYEQYF.

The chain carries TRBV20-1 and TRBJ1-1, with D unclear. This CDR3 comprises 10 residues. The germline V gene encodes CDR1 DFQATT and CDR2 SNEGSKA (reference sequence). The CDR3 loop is CSPLYTEAFF. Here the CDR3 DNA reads TGCAGCCCCCTATACACTGAAGCTTTCTTT.

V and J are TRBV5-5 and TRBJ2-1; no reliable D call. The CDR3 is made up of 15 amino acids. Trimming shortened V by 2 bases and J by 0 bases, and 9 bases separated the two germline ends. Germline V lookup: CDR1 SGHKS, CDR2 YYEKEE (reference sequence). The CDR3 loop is CASSLSVSSYNEQFF. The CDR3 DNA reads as TGTGCCAGCAGCTTAAGCGTTTCCTCCTACAATGAGCAGTTCTTC.

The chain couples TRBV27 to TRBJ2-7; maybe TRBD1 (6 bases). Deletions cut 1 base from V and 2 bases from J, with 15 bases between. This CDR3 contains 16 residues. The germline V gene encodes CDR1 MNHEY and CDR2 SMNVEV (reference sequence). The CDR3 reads CASSLYASKGAYEQYF. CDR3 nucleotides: TGTGCCAGCAGTTTATACGCCTCTAAGGGGGCCTACGAGCAGTACTTC.